Listed below are T cell receptor beta chains from one sample, sequenced in a study of T cell responses to AZD1222 COVID-19 vaccine. TCRdb keeps only in-frame clones here, not all; method: immunoSEQ multiplex PCR. Here the sample spans more than 65,000 clones, roughly nine tenths being singletons. This material consisted of peripheral blood, taken on day 0 of AZD1222 vaccination. All receptors derive from an adult in good health. The CDR3 runs from the conserved cysteine through the conserved F or W. A D gene is named only where the DNA matches it firmly. A clone size is listed for some rows: how often the clone was seen (once, few, many), or a class if it is expanded.

v_gene,d_gene,j_gene,abundance,len,CDR3nt,CDR3aa
TRBV19,NA,TRBJ1-5,NA,14,TGTGCCAGTAGTATATTATATAGCAATCAGCCCCAGCATTTT,CASSILYSNQPQHF
TRBV10-3,NA,TRBJ2-6,NA,19,TGTGCCATCAGGGACCTAAAGACAGTCACAGCCTCTGGGGCCAACGTCCTGACTTTC,CAIRDLKTVTASGANVLTF
TRBV28,NA,TRBJ1-2,NA,15,TGTGCCAGCGCCAACTCCCGAGGCAGGGGCTATGGCTACACCTTC,CASANSRGRGYGYTF
TRBV5-5,NA,TRBJ1-1,NA,12,TGTGCCAGCAGACCCGTGAACACTGAAGCTTTCTTT,CASRPVNTEAFF
TRBV5-8,TRBD1,TRBJ2-4,NA,13,TGTGCCAGCAGCGGGGGGACAGGAACCATCAGAGCCTTC,CASSGGTGTIRAF
TRBV7-6,TRBD2,TRBJ2-2,NA,17,TGTGCCAGCAGCTCTAGGAATAGCGGGTTGGGGACCGGGGAGCTGTTTTTT,CASSSRNSGLGTGELFF
TRBV7-2,NA,TRBJ2-7,NA,14,TGTGCCAGCAGCTTACTCGACCCCGCCTACGAGCAGTACTTC,CASSLLDPAYEQYF
TRBV3-1/TRBV3-2,TRBD1,TRBJ1-1,NA,17,TGTGCCAGCAGCCCCCCACCCAGGACAGGGGGGGTCGGTGAAGCTTTCTTT,CASSPPPRTGGVGEAFF
TRBV27,NA,TRBJ2-5,NA,14,TGTGCCAGCAGTTTACGTCCTCTTCAAGAGACCCAGTACTTC,CASSLRPLQETQYF
TRBV28,TRBD1,TRBJ1-2,NA,16,TGTGCCAGCAGTGGAAGAGACAGGGAGGGGCTCTATGGCTACACCTTC,CASSGRDREGLYGYTF
TRBV4-2,TRBD1,TRBJ2-3,NA,17,TGTGCCAGCAGCCAAGGTGGACAGGGGGCGAAGACAGATACGCAGTATTTT,CASSQGGQGAKTDTQYF
TRBV4-1,TRBD1,TRBJ2-7,NA,16,TGCGCCAGCAGCCAAGGCATCGGACAGGGGGCTGGGGAGCAGTACTTC,CASSQGIGQGAGEQYF
TRBV28,TRBD2,TRBJ2-1,NA,15,TGTGCCAGCAGTCCAGCGGGGGGACCCACCAATGAGCAGTTCTTC,CASSPAGGPTNEQFF
TRBV6-5,TRBD1,TRBJ1-4,NA,15,TGTGCCAGCAGTTACTCGGGACAGGGATTCGAAAAACTGTTTTTT,CASSYSGQGFEKLFF
TRBV7-2,NA,TRBJ1-5,once,15,TGTGCCAGCAGCTCTATTGGGGCGGGGGTGCAGCCCCAGCATTTT,CASSSIGAGVQPQHF
TRBV28,TRBD1,TRBJ2-7,NA,15,TGTGCCAGCAGCAATACAGGGGCGAGCTCCTACGAGCAGTACTTC,CASSNTGASSYEQYF
TRBV3-1/TRBV3-2,TRBD2,TRBJ2-6,NA,17,TGTGCCAGCAGTTCAGCGGGGGGACACTCTGGGGCCAACGTCCTGACTTTC,CASSSAGGHSGANVLTF
TRBV4-2,NA,TRBJ2-7,once,14,TGTGCCAGCAGCGACCGGGACGGCCCCTACGAGCAGTACTTC,CASSDRDGPYEQYF
TRBV19,TRBD2,TRBJ2-2,NA,15,TGTGCCAGTAGTAGAGGGACTAGCGGAAACGGGGAGCTGTTTTTT,CASSRGTSGNGELFF
TRBV20-1,TRBD1,TRBJ2-2,NA,14,TGCAGTGCTAGTCGACAGGGTGGTACCGGGGAGCTGTTTTTT,CSASRQGGTGELFF
TRBV19,TRBD1,TRBJ1-1,NA,15,TGTGCCAGTAGTATTTGGACAGGCTTGAGCACTGAAGCTTTCTTT,CASSIWTGLSTEAFF
TRBV11-2,TRBD2,TRBJ2-2,NA,17,TGTGCCAGCAGCCGGGGACTAGCGGGAGTGGGAACCGGGGAGCTGTTTTTT,CASSRGLAGVGTGELFF
TRBV6-2/TRBV6-3,TRBD1,TRBJ1-2,NA,16,TGTGCCAGCAGCCCTTGGACAGGGAAAACCCGGGGTGGCTACACCTTC,CASSPWTGKTRGGYTF
TRBV7-9,NA,TRBJ2-7,NA,13,TGTGCCAGCAGCCCAGAGGACAGTTACGAGCAGTACTTC,CASSPEDSYEQYF
TRBV12-3/TRBV12-4,NA,TRBJ1-1,NA,13,TGTGCCAGCAGTTCGGGTACCGGCACTGAAGCTTTCTTT,CASSSGTGTEAFF
TRBV7-8,NA,TRBJ1-1,NA,16,TGTGCCAGCAGCAAAGGGAGGGTCCCTGATGACTCTGAAGCTTTCTTT,CASSKGRVPDDSEAFF
TRBV5-1,NA,TRBJ2-5,NA,15,TGCGCCAGCAGCTTGGAGAGAGGCGTTTTGGAGACCCAGTACTTC,CASSLERGVLETQYF
TRBV4-1,NA,TRBJ2-7,once,13,TGCGCCAGCAGCCAAACGGACAGCCTCGCGCAGTACTTC,CASSQTDSLAQYF
TRBV7-3,NA,TRBJ2-3,NA,13,TGTGCCAGCAGCTCTACTAGCACAGATACGCAGTATTTT,CASSSTSTDTQYF
TRBV7-9,NA,TRBJ1-3,NA,14,TGTGCCAGCAGGACAGGAACCTCTGGAAACACCATATATTTT,CASRTGTSGNTIYF
TRBV19,NA,TRBJ2-1,NA,15,TGTGCCAGTAGTCTGGGGGAAGGGATGTACAATGAGCAGTTCTTC,CASSLGEGMYNEQFF
TRBV27,TRBD2,TRBJ2-1,NA,16,TGTGCCAGCAGTTTACTAGCGGGAGGGTCCTACAATGAGCAGTTCTTC,CASSLLAGGSYNEQFF
TRBV5-5,NA,TRBJ1-1,NA,13,TGTGCCAGCAGCTTTAGCATGAACACTGAAGCTTTCTTT,CASSFSMNTEAFF
TRBV29-1,NA,TRBJ1-2,NA,14,TGCAGCGTTGAGCGGGGAGTGGGGGCGTGTGGCTACACCTTC,CSVERGVGACGYTF
TRBV5-1,NA,TRBJ1-5,once,14,TGCGCCAGCAGCTTGGTGGGACCCACGGGGCCCCAGCATTTT,CASSLVGPTGPQHF
TRBV6-5,NA,TRBJ2-2,NA,15,TGTGCCAGCAGACAGCTTACCCTAAACACCGGGGAGCTGTTTTTT,CASRQLTLNTGELFF
TRBV19,NA,TRBJ1-1,NA,14,TGTGCCAGTAGCCGCCAAGGAGGGGGTACTGAAGCTTTCTTT,CASSRQGGGTEAFF
TRBV19,NA,TRBJ1-5,few,13,TGTGCCAGTAGATATACGAGCAATCAGCCCCAGCATTTT,CASRYTSNQPQHF
TRBV7-9,NA,TRBJ2-7,NA,14,TGTGCCAGCAGCTTCGGGGGGCCCCCCTACGAGCAGTACTTC,CASSFGGPPYEQYF
TRBV21-1,NA,TRBJ2-1,once,15,TGTGCCAGCCACCGGCGACAAAGACTCTACAATGAGCAGTTCTTC,CASHRRQRLYNEQFF
TRBV27,NA,TRBJ1-4,NA,15,TGTGCCAGCAGTTTAATAGGGTTGGGTGACGAAAAACTGTTTTTT,CASSLIGLGDEKLFF
TRBV5-1,NA,TRBJ1-1,NA,13,TGCGCCAGCAGCTTGGCGGGGTTCTCTGAAGCTTTCTTT,CASSLAGFSEAFF
TRBV28,NA,TRBJ1-2,few,14,TGTGCCAGCAGTTTGGGGTGGGTCGGTAGCGGCTACACCTTC,CASSLGWVGSGYTF
TRBV19,NA,TRBJ2-7,NA,14,TGTGCCAGTACTTACTCAGACAGAACCTACGAGCAGTACTTC,CASTYSDRTYEQYF
TRBV6-5,NA,TRBJ1-2,NA,13,TGTGCCAGCACCACGGACAGATACTATGGCTACACCTTC,CASTTDRYYGYTF
TRBV6-5,NA,TRBJ1-5,medium-sized,14,TGTGCCAGCCAAATCCGGGGCCTCAATCAGCCCCAGCATTTT,CASQIRGLNQPQHF
TRBV5-8,NA,TRBJ2-1,many,15,TGTGCCAGCAGCTCCACAGGGAGGGGTTACAATGAGCAGTTCTTC,CASSSTGRGYNEQFF
TRBV18,TRBD1,TRBJ2-7,NA,15,TGTGCCAGCTCCCGCGACAGGGGGACAGCCTACGAGCAGTACTTC,CASSRDRGTAYEQYF
TRBV3-1/TRBV3-2,NA,TRBJ1-4,NA,15,TGTGCCAGCAGCCCCCGTCAGGGACAAAATGAAAAACTGTTTTTT,CASSPRQGQNEKLFF
TRBV27,NA,TRBJ2-5,NA,13,TGTGCCAGCAGCCGCAGGGTTTGGGAGACCCAGTACTTC,CASSRRVWETQYF
TRBV6-5,TRBD1,TRBJ1-2,NA,14,TGTGCCAGCAGGCAATTGACAGGGAACTATGGCTACACCTTC,CASRQLTGNYGYTF
TRBV28,NA,TRBJ2-7,NA,12,TGTGCCAGCAGTCGAGGGTCTTACGAGCAGTACTTC,CASSRGSYEQYF
TRBV25-1,TRBD1,TRBJ1-2,once,16,TGTGCCAGCAGTGAATCGGGACAGGGACTTAACCATGGCTACACCTTC,CASSESGQGLNHGYTF